The 32 T cell receptor beta chains below all came from one sample that was sequenced in a study of T cell clonality in common variable immunodeficiency. General observations from the study: Common variable immunodeficiency TCR beta sequences reportedly had fewer deletions and N-nucleotide insertions.

For these receptors, no antigen is known. TCRdb's table, derived via immunoSEQ multiplex PCR, lists solely in-frame clones and lacks some. This sample has 25,000 to 30,000 clones, each found more than once. Sequencing was performed on peripheral blood mononuclear cells. These TCRs come from a human donor with common variable immunodeficiency.

This clone came up a few times. At one of its ends the junction is not consistent with the germline gene, which may arise from a read error. The read is 3 residues too short to cover the CDR3 end, so that end is filled in from the germline J gene. The V and J genes are TRBV18 and TRBJ2-6, with 10 positions matching TRBD1. Germline assignment: CDR1 KGHSH and CDR2 LQKENI. The CDR3 extends over 17 amino acids. The CDR3 bases that were read are TGTGCCAGCTCACCTGCGACAGGGGGCTCTGGGGCCAACATC. Translating gives CASSPATGGSGANI. The whole CDR3 protein is CASSPATGGSGANILTF.

This clone was counted at least ten times. The CDR3 end falls 3 residues outside the read, so it is completed with the germline J gene. The chain combines TRBV4-1 with TRBJ2-2; 7 bases agree with TRBD2. The germline V gene encodes CDR1 MGHRA and CDR2 YSYEKL. After removal of 2 bases from V and 5 bases from J, the junction contained 2 bases not matched to a gene. This CDR3 is 14 amino acids long. CDR3 residues: CASSQREGTGELFF. CDR3 DNA (partial): TGCGCCAGCAGCCAAAGGGAGGGGACCGGGGAG.

This clone occurred a few times. The sequence runs out 3 residues before the end of the CDR3; the remainder is reconstructed from the germline J gene. The V and J genes are TRBV7-2 and TRBJ1-1; D unresolved. The CDR3 loop spans 14 amino acids. Germline-derived CDR1 and CDR2 are SGHTA and FQGNSA. The sequenced part of the CDR3 DNA is TGTGCCAGCAGCTTTGGGCCTTCCCGTAGGGAA. It translates to CASSFGPSRRE. The whole CDR3 is CASSFGPSRREAFF.

CDR3: CASSPRAGGNTEAFF. The DNA read from the CDR3 is TGTGCCAGCTCACCACGGGCAGGGGGGAACACTGAA. The rearrangement joins TRBV18 to TRBJ1-1; 7 bases are shared with TRBD1. The read ends 3 residues shy of where the CDR3 ends; the end is completed using the germline J gene. Trimming removed 1 base from V and 1 base from J; junction bases left unmatched: 3. The CDR3 length is 15 residues. Germline CDR1 reads KGHSH; CDR2 reads LQKENI.

This clone came up a few times. The CDR3 end lies 3 residues beyond the end of the read and is filled in from the germline J gene. The V and J genes are TRBV6-1 and TRBJ2-2; 12 bases line up with TRBD2. The CDR3 is 16 residues long. Germline loops: CDR1 MNHNS, CDR2 SASEGT. V lost 7 bases, J lost 8 bases, and 11 bases stayed unmatched. CDR3 bases read: TGTGCCAGCACCGAAGCCCCTAGCGGGGGGGCGGGGGAG. Translating it yields CASTEAPSGGAGE. The entire CDR3 protein reads CASTEAPSGGAGELFF.

The sample holds a few counts of this clone. The read halts 3 residues ahead of the CDR3 end, with the missing end drawn from the germline J gene. The chain combines TRBV6-2 or TRBV6-3 with TRBJ1-1; perhaps TRBD1 as D (6 bases). Germline-derived CDR1 and CDR2 are MNHEY and SVGEGT. V lost 7 bases to trimming and J lost 4 bases, with 25 bases between them. The CDR3 runs 17 residues. The covered CDR3 bases are TGTGCCAGCAAGGGTGCCAGAGCCCAGGGGTCGAGCACTGAA. Amino acids: CASKGARAQGSSTE. The entire CDR3 is CASKGARAQGSSTEAFF.

In this sample, this clone turned up a few times. The sequenced fragment ends 3 residues before the CDR3 boundary, so the rest is inferred from the germline J gene. This chain joins TRBV7-6 and TRBJ2-5; no firm D call. The CDR3 is made up of 14 amino acids. Germline V lookup: CDR1 SGHVS, CDR2 FNYEAQ. With 5 bases removed from V and 1 base from J, the gap between germline ends came to 11 bases. The CDR3 DNA, read in part, is TGTGCCAGCAGCCTTTCTTTGCGCCAAGAGACC. Its protein is CASSLSLRQET. The entire CDR3 reads CASSLSLRQETQYF.

As to this clone: The read ends 3 residues before the CDR3 terminus; that terminus is restored from the germline J gene. The J gene is TRBJ2-5, the V gene TRBV20-1, with 12 positions matching TRBD1. V shed 4 bases and J 4 bases; nucleotides not matched to a gene: 7. This CDR3 region has 15 residues. Germline V lookup: CDR1 DFQATT, CDR2 SNEGSKA (reference sequence). This CDR3 reads CSATPGQGAPETQYF. The DNA read from the CDR3 is TGCAGTGCTACGCCGGGACAGGGGGCACCAGAGACC.

This clone was detected ten times or more. The read falls 3 residues short of the CDR3 end, and the missing part is taken from the germline J gene. This chain uses TRBV5-1 with TRBJ1-6, with D perhaps TRBD1 (5 bases). The CDR3 is 15 residues long. V was pared by 0 bases and J by 10 bases, with 14 bases between. Germline V gives CDR1 SGHRS, CDR2 YFSETQ. This CDR3 reads CASSLDSWGGSPLHF. CDR3 DNA, as far as it was read: TGCGCCAGCAGCTTGGACTCCTGGGGGGGGTCACCC.

As concerns this clone: The missing CDR3 end, 3 residues past where the read stops, is filled in from the germline J gene. The chain employs TRBV6-2 or TRBV6-3 and TRBJ2-2, with D tentatively TRBD1 (5 bases). V dropped 7 bases and J dropped 1 base, with 13 bases sitting between them. Germline assignment: CDR1 MNHEY and CDR2 SVGEGT. The CDR3 covers 15 residues. The CDR3 loop is CASTTATGNTGELFF. CDR3 bases read: TGTGCCAGCACCACCGCTACAGGGAACACCGGGGAG.

This clone was seen many times. The read ends 3 residues shy of where the CDR3 ends; the end is completed using the germline J gene. The chain uses TRBV12-3 or TRBV12-4 and TRBJ2-3, with TRBD1 matching over 7 bases. This CDR3 spans 12 amino acids. V lost 6 bases and J lost 8; bases outside the gene matches: 5. CDR3 loop: CASRGTVGTQYF. CDR3 DNA, as far as it was read: TGTGCCAGCAGGGGGACAGTCGGTACG.

This clone is medium-sized in the sample. The read stops 3 residues short of the end of the CDR3; the missing end is completed from the germline J gene. This sequence joins TRBV12-3 or TRBV12-4 and TRBJ2-3; 8 bases line up with TRBD2. The CDR3 length is 16 residues. V dropped 5 bases and J dropped 4; count of bases not matched to a gene: 11. Incomplete CDR3 DNA: TGTGCCAGCAGTGGCGGGGGGCCGGTATATTCAGATACG. Translation: CASSGGGPVYSDT. The entire CDR3 is CASSGGGPVYSDTQYF.

Regarding this clone: The read is 3 residues too short to cover the CDR3 end, so that end is filled in from the germline J gene. The J gene is TRBJ1-2, the V gene TRBV19, with 7 bases matching TRBD1. CDR1 and CDR2 (germline): LNHDA, SQIVND (reference sequence). V shed 4 bases and J 4 bases; nucleotides not matched to a gene: 6. There are 14 residues in the CDR3. This CDR3 reads CASSTRQGGYGYTF. CDR3 bases read: TGTGCCAGTAGTACCCGACAGGGTGGCTATGGC. The complete variable domain, with remaining parts taken from reference TRBV19 and TRBJ1-2, reads DGGITQSPKYLFRKEGQNVTLSCEQNLNHDAMYWYRQDPGQGLRLIYYSQIVNDFQKGDIAEGYSVSREKKESFPLTVTSAQKNPTAFYLCASSTRQGGYGYTFGSGTRLTVV.

This clone was recorded a few times. The read ends 3 residues shy of where the CDR3 ends; the end is completed using the germline J gene. This chain uses TRBV7-6 with TRBJ2-5, with 14 bases matching TRBD2. This CDR3 region has 16 residues. J lost 5 bases, V lost 5 bases, and 7 bases had no gene match. Germline V lookup: CDR1 SGHVS, CDR2 FNYEAQ. The CDR3 here is CASSPRTSGGWETQYF. The DNA read from the CDR3 is TGTGCCAGCAGCCCCCGGACTAGCGGGGGGTGGGAGACC.

Only a few counts were recorded for this clone. The read finishes 3 residues shy of the CDR3 end, and the germline J gene is used to complete it. The gene calls are TRBV5-1 and TRBJ2-1, with 9 bases matching TRBD2. Trimming took 3 bases from V and 4 from J; bases not matched to a gene: 11. The CDR3 is 17 amino acids. The germline V gene has CDR1 SGHRS and CDR2 YFSETQ. CDR3 in amino acids: CASSSFPLAGRYNEQFF. The DNA read from the CDR3 is TGCGCCAGCAGCTCCTTCCCGCTAGCGGGGCGGTACAATGAG.

This clone was detected a few times. From the germline J gene comes the end of the CDR3, since the read stops 3 residues before it. The V and J genes are TRBV19 and TRBJ2-7; 10 bases map to TRBD1. Germline V gives CDR1 LNHDA, CDR2 SQIVND (reference sequence). V shed 1 base and J 3 bases; nucleotides not matched to a gene: 6. The CDR3 is 16 residues long. Here the CDR3 reads CASSIGTGTGDYEQYF. The sequenced CDR3 bases are TGTGCCAGTAGTATAGGGACCGGGACAGGGGACTACGAG.

This clone has a handful of counts. The CDR3 extends 3 residues past the end of the read, so its final part is completed from the germline J gene. The rearrangement joins TRBV7-6 to TRBJ2-7; 12 bases match TRBD1. The CDR3 consists of 15 residues. The trim removed 5 bases at V and 3 bases at J, leaving 5 bases unmatched. The germline V gene has CDR1 SGHVS and CDR2 FNYEAQ. The DNA read from the CDR3 is TGTGCCAGCAGCGCCGGGACAGGGGGCATCTACGAG. Translating gives CASSAGTGGIYE. The complete CDR3 sequence is CASSAGTGGIYEQYF.

In its sample, this clone was seen a few times. The DNA ends 3 residues before the CDR3 does, and the rest of the CDR3 is filled in from the germline J gene. The chain has TRBV6-2 or TRBV6-3 and TRBJ2-1; D gene unclear. The CDR3 runs 15 residues. With 7 bases removed from V and 2 bases from J, the gap between germline ends came to 15 bases. The germline V gene has CDR1 MNHEY and CDR2 SVGEGT. The sequenced CDR3 bases are TGTGCCAGCACCTGGCGTAGCCCAACCTACAATGAG. Protein: CASTWRSPTYNE. The full CDR3 protein reads CASTWRSPTYNEQFF.

This clone is deemed medium-sized (0.01 to 0.1%). The read ends 3 residues shy of where the CDR3 ends; the end is completed using the germline J gene. The chain employs TRBV6-2 or TRBV6-3 and TRBJ1-1; D may be TRBD1 (5 bases). The CDR3 is made up of 10 amino acids. Germline V gives CDR1 MNHEY, CDR2 SVGEGT. CDR3 residues: CASKGPWAFF. The DNA read from the CDR3 is TGTGCCAGCAAGGGGCCTTGG.

This clone was counted at least ten times. The CDR3 end falls 3 residues outside the read, so it is completed with the germline J gene. This chain joins TRBV20-1 and TRBJ2-5, with TRBD2 identical over 8 bases. The trim removed 3 bases at V and 1 base at J, leaving 16 bases unmatched. Germline CDR1 and CDR2: DFQATT and SNEGSKA (reference sequence). The CDR3 length is 18 residues. The CDR3 DNA, read in part, is TGCAGTGCTAGGTCTCACCTAGACAAGCGGGGGCCCCAAGAGACC. Residues: CSARSHLDKRGPQET. The CDR3 in full is CSARSHLDKRGPQETQYF.

This clone was observed at least ten times. The sequenced fragment ends 3 residues before the CDR3 boundary, so the rest is inferred from the germline J gene. The chain couples TRBV7-9 to TRBJ1-1; 8 bases map to TRBD1. The germline V gene has CDR1 SEHNR and CDR2 FQNEAQ (reference sequence). This CDR3 contains 12 residues. The sequenced part of the CDR3 DNA is TGTGCCAGCAGCTCTGGACAGGGATCA. Translated: CASSSGQGS. In full, the CDR3 is CASSSGQGSAFF.

For this clone: The read terminates 3 residues ahead of where the CDR3 ends, so the germline J gene completes it. The chain has TRBV19 and TRBJ2-1, with D maybe TRBD1 (6 bases). Per germline, CDR1 LNHDA and CDR2 SQIVND (reference sequence). V was trimmed by 8 bases and J by 0 bases, leaving 17 bases between them. CDR3 length: 16 amino acids. CDR3 residues: CASGKTGTGSYNEQFF. CDR3 DNA (partial): TGTGCCAGTGGTAAAACAGGGACGGGCTCCTACAATGAG.

Comment on this clone: Coverage ceases 3 residues before the CDR3 finishes, and the germline J gene fills in the end. The chain recombines TRBV20-1 with TRBJ1-2, with 7 bases matching TRBD1. V shed 3 bases and J 4 bases; nucleotides not matched to a gene: 5. Germline CDR1 is DFQATT and CDR2 is SNEGSKA (reference sequence). The CDR3 runs to 13 residues. CDR3 in amino acids: CSARTGIGYGYTF. Incomplete CDR3 DNA: TGCAGTGCTAGGACAGGGATAGGCTATGGC.

In this sample, this clone turned up a few times. The CDR3 goes on 3 residues after the read ends, and that part is filled in from the germline J gene. The sample holds other DNA sequences that translate to the same CDR3. The chain is built from TRBV6-2 or TRBV6-3 and TRBJ2-1; weak D call: TRBD1 (6 bases). Trimming removed 8 bases at V and 6 bases at J, with 11 bases between. Germline V lookup: CDR1 MNHEY, CDR2 SVGEGT. CDR3 length equals 12 residues. CDR3 sequence: CASERGFNEQFF. CDR3 DNA, as far as it was read: TGTGCCAGCGAAAGGGGGTTCAATGAG.

In its sample, this clone was seen a few times. The read comes to an end 3 residues before the CDR3 does, leaving the germline J gene to fill in the end. The chain couples TRBV7-9 to TRBJ2-3; perhaps TRBD2 as D (7 bases). CDR1 and CDR2 (germline): SEHNR, FQNEAQ (reference sequence). V lost 6 bases and J 5 bases, leaving 18 bases between the germline ends. This CDR3 has 15 residues. CDR3 sequence reads: CASRYRGGAGDTQYF. CDR3 DNA, as far as it was read: TGTGCCAGCAGATATAGGGGGGGGGCTGGAGATACG.

With respect to this clone: The read gets to within 3 residues of the CDR3 end, and the germline J gene fills in the rest. The rearrangement uses TRBV7-9 and TRBJ2-7; the D gene is possibly TRBD2 (7 bases). Germline V lookup: CDR1 SEHNR, CDR2 FQNEAQ (reference sequence). This CDR3 region has 15 residues. The V end was cut by 1 base, the J end by 3 bases, with 13 bases between. The DNA read from the CDR3 is TGTGCCAGCAGCTTAGAGGGGGGGGGATACTACGAG. Residues: CASSLEGGGYYE. The CDR3 reads in full as CASSLEGGGYYEQYF.

This clone turned up a few times. The read terminates 3 residues ahead of where the CDR3 ends, so the germline J gene completes it. The chain uses TRBV19 and TRBJ2-1, with TRBD2 matching over 9 bases. The germline V gene has CDR1 LNHDA and CDR2 SQIVND (reference sequence). V was pared by 8 bases and J by 9 bases, with 11 bases of the junction left unmatched. This CDR3 region has 14 residues. The CDR3 bases that were read are TGTGCCAGTTTAGCGGGGGCGGATACGAGTGAG. It specifies CASLAGADTSE. The complete CDR3 protein is CASLAGADTSEQFF.

The table lists this clone with many counts. The read ends 3 residues before the CDR3 terminus; that terminus is restored from the germline J gene. This chain joins TRBV18 and TRBJ1-5; 9 bases align to TRBD1. The CDR3 is made up of 16 amino acids. The germline V gene encodes CDR1 KGHSH and CDR2 LQKENI. Trimming took 3 bases from V and 6 from J; bases not matched to a gene: 9. This chain's CDR3 is CASSPIPGQGGQPQHF. The part of the CDR3 DNA that was read is TGTGCCAGCTCACCTATACCGGGACAGGGCGGTCAGCCC.

This clone has more than one count but fewer than ten. CDR3 bases read: TGTGCCAGCAGCTCCCATGGCGGCTCCTACAATGAG. Protein product: CASSSHGGSYNE. The entire CDR3 is CASSSHGGSYNEQFF. The chain couples TRBV7-9 to TRBJ2-1; no reliable D call. The read gets to within 3 residues of the CDR3 end, and the germline J gene fills in the rest. The CDR3 length is 15 residues. Trimming took off 4 bases at V and 0 bases at J, with 10 bases between the two ends. Germline V gene lookup returns CDR1 SEHNR and CDR2 FQNEAQ (reference sequence).

Concerning this clone itself: Coverage ceases 3 residues before the CDR3 finishes, and the germline J gene fills in the end. This rearrangement joins TRBV7-9 to TRBJ1-1; 9 bases fit TRBD1. V dropped 11 bases and J dropped 1; count of bases not matched to a gene: 11. Germline assignment: CDR1 SEHNR and CDR2 FQNEAQ (reference sequence). CDR3 length: 15 amino acids. The DNA read from the CDR3 is TGTGCCTGCACCCGGGACAGGGTAAAGAACACTGAA. This sequence encodes CACTRDRVKNTE. The whole CDR3 protein reads CACTRDRVKNTEAFF.

This clone was observed at least ten times. The CDR3 end is not reached by the read, which stops 3 residues before it; the germline J gene fills it in. The chain combines TRBV10-3 with TRBJ2-3; D is possibly TRBD2 (6 bases). The CDR3 runs to 15 residues. CDR1 is ENHRY and CDR2 is SYGVKD in the germline V gene. V was shortened by 2 bases and J by 1 base, with 10 bases between the two germline ends. This CDR3 reads CAISEVTGGTDTQYF. The DNA read from the CDR3 is TGTGCCATCAGTGAGGTAACGGGGGGCACAGATACG.

This clone showed up many times. The read finishes 3 residues shy of the CDR3 end, and the germline J gene is used to complete it. The rearrangement joins TRBV10-3 to TRBJ1-1; TRBD1 might be the D (5 bases). V dropped 10 bases and J dropped 5 bases, with 11 bases sitting between them. CDR1 and CDR2 from the germline V gene are ENHRY and SYGVKD. The length of the CDR3 is 11 residues. The CDR3 bases that were read are TGTGCCACCGAGGCAGGGACTGAA. This gives the protein CATEAGTE. The entire CDR3 reads CATEAGTEAFF.